The 22 T cell receptor beta chains below were found in one sample sequenced in a study of human T cells and chemical hapten exposure. TCRdb processed the RACE reads anew with MiXCR; each CDR3 protein has one entry. The sample yields more than 80,000 distinct CDR3 sequences, around 9.3% seen once. Documented time point: patch test 2, 6 weeks after DPC sensitization. Treatment denoted: therapeutic diphenylcyclopropenone sensitization with weekly scalp DPC. Here the sequenced sample was whole blood, taken in connection with sensitization to the hapten diphenylcyclopropenone (DPC). These receptor sequences come from a woman aged 50 to 60 with alopecia areata. Some clones in this sample may be carry-over from other donors' samples.

This clonotype was counted at least ten times. Here the CDR3 DNA reads TGTGCCAGCAGTGAATGGGACGAGCGGCAGTACTTC. Translated: CASSEWDERQYF. The J gene is TRBJ2-5, the V gene TRBV6-1; D is tentatively TRBD1 or TRBD2 (5 bases each). CDR1 is MNHNS, CDR2 SASEGT, per germline. V was trimmed by 2 bases and J by 11 bases, leaving 12 bases between them. The CDR3 has 12 residues.

This clonotype was seen repeatedly, ten times or more. The rearrangement joins TRBV20-1 to TRBJ1-6, with 7 bases fitting TRBD1. V lost 3 bases to trimming and J lost 1 base; unmatched junction nucleotides: 3. Germline lookup yields CDR1 DFQATT and CDR2 SNEGSKA (reference sequence). CDR3 length: 15 amino acids. CDR3 nucleotides: TGCAGTGCTAGTACAGGGGCTTCCTATAATTCACCCCTCCACTTT. Protein product: CSASTGASYNSPLHF.

The J gene is TRBJ2-2, the V gene TRBV9; no clear D. With 0 bases removed from V and 2 bases from J, the gap between germline ends came to 8 bases. CDR1 and CDR2 (germline): SGDLS, YYNGEE. This CDR3 region has 15 residues. The CDR3 bases are TGTGCCAGCAGCGTAGGTACTCCCAACACCGGGGAGCTGTTTTTT. The encoded protein is CASSVGTPNTGELFF.

This clonotype was seen repeatedly, ten times or more. The chain recombines TRBV10-3 with TRBJ1-6; D unresolved. The V gene lost 2 bases and the J gene lost 5 bases, with 7 bases spanning the gap. Germline CDR1 is ENHRY and CDR2 is SYGVKD. The CDR3 consists of 14 residues. CDR3 sequence: CAISERTDNSPLHF. The CDR3 bases are TGTGCCATCAGTGAGCGGACGGATAATTCACCCCTCCACTTT.

The rearrangement joins TRBV29-1 to TRBJ2-7; 14 bases line up with TRBD2. Germline CDR1 reads SQVTM; CDR2 reads ANQGSEA. CDR3 length: 16 residues. Germline trimming cut 7 bases from V and 5 bases from J; bases unmatched to any gene: 13. Here the CDR3 reads CSAWGTGLAGGNEQYF. The DNA of the CDR3 is TGCAGCGCCTGGGGCACTGGACTAGCGGGAGGAAACGAGCAGTACTTC.

This clonotype came up many times. J is TRBJ2-1 and V is TRBV5-1; 9 nucleotides agree with TRBD2. The CDR3 contains 15 residues. The germline V gene has CDR1 SGHRS and CDR2 YFSETQ. The V and J ends lost 5 bases and 7 bases, in that order; junction bases with no gene match: 10. The CDR3, as DNA: TGCGCCAGCAGTCCTTACCCGGGACTAGCTAATGAGCAGTTCTTC. This gives the protein CASSPYPGLANEQFF.

This clonotype showed up many times. The chain links TRBV7-2 to TRBJ2-5, with D possibly TRBD1 on 6 matching bases. V was pared by 1 base and J by 2 bases, with 14 bases between. Looked up from germline, CDR1 is SGHTA and CDR2 is FQGNSA. The CDR3 sequence is 16 residues long. The CDR3 sequence: CASSLVPSRGQETQYF. The CDR3 DNA sequence: TGTGCCAGCAGCTTAGTTCCATCTAGGGGGCAAGAGACCCAGTACTTC.

The V call is TRBV3-1, the J call TRBJ1-2, with D unclear. The germline V and J ends were trimmed by 1 base and 6 bases, with 9 bases remaining between them. CDR3 size: 13 residues. Per the germline V gene, CDR1 is LGHDT and CDR2 is YNNKEL (reference sequence). The CDR3 DNA sequence: TGTGCCAGCAGCCAAGGGTACAGTCATGGCTACACCTTC. It is translated as CASSQGYSHGYTF.

This clonotype was seen at least ten times. The chain joins TRBV7-2 to TRBJ2-1, with D perhaps matching TRBD2 (7 bases). Germline loops: CDR1 SGHTA, CDR2 FQGNSA. With 1 base removed from V and 7 bases from J, the gap between germline ends came to 17 bases. The CDR3 contains 16 residues. CDR3: CASSLGSGGAGNEQFF. CDR3 coding DNA: TGTGCCAGCAGCTTAGGCTCGGGGGGCGCAGGGAATGAGCAGTTCTTC. The full variable domain, with the rest looked up from reference TRBV7-2 and TRBJ2-1, is GAGVSQSPSNKVTEKGKDVELRCDPISGHTALYWYRQSLGQGLEFLIYFQGNSAPDKSGLPSDRFSAERTGGSVSTLTIQRTQQEDSAVYLCASSLGSGGAGNEQFFGPGTRLTVL.

This clonotype was recorded many times. This rearrangement joins TRBV6-5 to TRBJ1-4; perhaps TRBD1 as D (5 bases). CDR1 is MNHEY, CDR2 SVGAGI, per germline. Trimming removed 4 bases from V and 8 bases from J, with 14 bases in between. CDR3 length: 14 amino acids. The CDR3 nucleotides read TGTGCCAGCAGTTCGGGACGACGGGGAGAAAAACTGTTTTTT. It is translated as CASSSGRRGEKLFF.

This rearrangement joins TRBV7-2 to TRBJ2-5; 9 bases map to TRBD1. CDR3 length: 15 residues. V shed 5 bases, J shed 3 bases, and the junction held 7 bases outside the gene matches. CDR1 is SGHTA, CDR2 FQGNSA, per germline. CDR3 sequence: CASSRRGQGKETQYF. CDR3 nucleotides: TGTGCCAGCAGCCGAAGGGGACAGGGAAAAGAGACCCAGTACTTC.

This clonotype was seen ten or more times. V gene TRBV4-3 combines with J gene TRBJ1-1, with D unresolved. Germline V CDR1 and CDR2: LGHNA, YSLEER. The CDR3 covers 15 residues. Trimming shortened V by 0 bases and J by 6 bases, and 14 bases separated the two germline ends. Written as DNA, the CDR3 is TGCGCCAGCAGCCAAGATCCGGGATCCCTTTCTGAAGCTTTCTTT. It is translated as CASSQDPGSLSEAFF.

The chain employs TRBV6-6 and TRBJ2-7; a weak D match, TRBD2 (6 bases). V gave up 5 bases and J gave up 2 bases, with 10 bases separating them. Germline lookup yields CDR1 MNHNY and CDR2 SVGAGI (reference sequence). The CDR3 extends over 13 amino acids. The chain's CDR3 is CASSGAGTYEQYF. The CDR3 DNA is TGTGCCAGCAGTGGGGCGGGGACCTACGAGCAGTACTTC.

This sequence joins TRBV7-9 and TRBJ2-5, with a possible D match to TRBD2 (6 bases). There are 15 residues in the CDR3. V lost 6 bases and J lost 1, with 15 bases in between. Germline V gene data show CDR1 as SEHNR and CDR2 as FQNEAQ (reference sequence). CDR3 protein: CASSPRDGVQETQYF. As DNA, the CDR3 is TGTGCCAGCAGTCCGCGGGACGGTGTCCAAGAGACCCAGTACTTC.

This clonotype was counted at least ten times. The chain has TRBV20-1 and TRBJ1-2, with no clear D. The germline V and J ends were trimmed by 6 bases and 4 bases, with 12 bases remaining between them. This CDR3 spans 12 amino acids. Germline CDR1 and CDR2: DFQATT and SNEGSKA (reference sequence). The CDR3 sequence: CSAVDRLYGYTF. In DNA, the CDR3 is TGCAGTGCCGTGGACCGGCTCTATGGCTACACCTTC.

The sample holds a few counts of this clonotype. This sequence joins TRBV12-5 and TRBJ2-1; perhaps TRBD1 as D (5 bases). V was pared by 10 bases and J by 6 bases, with 19 bases between. Germline assignment: CDR1 LGHNT and CDR2 FRNRAP. The CDR3 is made up of 14 amino acids. CDR3 residues: CATQTALSGNEQFF. The CDR3 DNA sequence: TGTGCTACTCAGACAGCCCTTTCAGGCAATGAGCAGTTCTTC.

This clonotype was detected many times. The genes are TRBV6-1 and TRBJ1-1; D unresolved. Trimming shortened V by 3 bases and J by 0 bases, and 8 bases separated the two germline ends. Germline-derived CDR1 and CDR2 are MNHNS and SASEGT. The CDR3 loop spans 14 amino acids. This CDR3 reads CASSDQGLNTEAFF. The CDR3 DNA is TGTGCCAGCAGTGATCAAGGACTGAACACTGAAGCTTTCTTT.

This rearrangement joins TRBV20-1 to TRBJ2-3; perhaps TRBD2 as D (6 bases). The CDR3 runs to 15 residues. CDR1 and CDR2 (germline): DFQATT, SNEGSKA (reference sequence). With 0 bases removed from V and 3 bases from J, the gap between germline ends came to 13 bases. The chain's CDR3 is CSARETFSGTDTQYF. In DNA, the CDR3 is TGCAGTGCTAGAGAGACCTTTAGCGGAACAGATACGCAGTATTTT.

This clonotype was seen repeatedly, ten times or more. The V and J genes are TRBV2 and TRBJ1-5; 9 positions match TRBD1. After removal of 6 bases from V and 6 bases from J, the junction contained 6 bases not matched to a gene. Per the germline V gene, CDR1 is SNHLY and CDR2 is FYNNEI. The CDR3 sequence is 14 residues long. CDR3 protein: CASSAGTGIQPQHF. CDR3 DNA sequence: TGTGCCAGCAGCGCCGGGACAGGGATTCAGCCCCAGCATTTT.

J is TRBJ2-7 and V is TRBV2; TRBD2 might be the D (6 bases). This CDR3 region has 13 residues. Trimming took 7 bases from V and 1 from J, leaving 11 bases between them. The germline V gene encodes CDR1 SNHLY and CDR2 FYNNEI. The CDR3 protein is CASNGLLSYEQYF. CDR3 sequence (DNA): TGTGCCAGCAATGGACTACTTTCCTACGAGCAGTACTTC.

This clonotype has just a few counts. This chain uses TRBV7-2 with TRBJ2-7; D not resolved. The V gene's germline CDR1 is SGHTA and CDR2 FQGNSA. The CDR3 length is 15 residues. Trimming removed 0 bases at V and 5 bases at J, with 14 bases between. The CDR3 bases are TGTGCCAGCAGCTTAGCAGGGCCCGGCCGCAACGAGCAGTACTTC. This sequence encodes CASSLAGPGRNEQYF.

The rearrangement uses TRBV9 and TRBJ2-2, with TRBD2 identical over 11 bases. V lost 4 bases, J lost 1 base, and 3 bases stayed unmatched. The CDR3 covers 16 residues. Germline assignment: CDR1 SGDLS and CDR2 YYNGEE. The CDR3 nucleotides are TGTGCCAGCAGCTTTGGACTAGCGGGGAACACCGGGGAGCTGTTTTTT. Translating gives CASSFGLAGNTGELFF.